Below, 24 T cell receptor beta chains from the same sample are listed, as sequenced in a study of T-cell reconstitution after alpha-beta-depleted transplantation in children. Construction of the TCRbeta library involved unique molecular identifiers. TCRdb ran MiXCR on the PCR reads and lists one entry per CDR3 protein. The sample has around 490,000 distinct CDR3 sequences, about 10% seen once; the top ten hold around 15%. Sequencing was performed on PBMCs, mostly from graft donor cells, taken 180 days after TCRalphabeta/CD19-depleted stem cell transplant. The receptors here all came from a female patient aged 2-9 years who had a stem cell transplant for aplastic anemia, so the T cells may come from the graft donor.

This clonotype was found many times. The gene calls are TRBV12-3 or TRBV12-4 and TRBJ2-1; D might be TRBD1 (5 bases). This CDR3 contains 15 residues. With 3 bases removed from V and 6 bases from J, the gap between germline ends came to 15 bases. In DNA, the CDR3 is TGTGCCAGCAGTTTGGGGCAGGGTTTCGCCAATGAGCAGTTCTTC. As protein: CASSLGQGFANEQFF.

V gene TRBV5-1 combines with J gene TRBJ2-7, with D maybe TRBD2 (5 bases). CDR3 size: 16 residues. In germline, CDR1 is SGHRS, CDR2 YFSETQ. V shed 2 bases and J shed 3 bases, with 18 bases lying between them. Written as DNA, the CDR3 is TGCGCCAGCAGCTTCAAGGTGTATGAGGGAGTCTACGAGCAGTACTTC. Translating gives CASSFKVYEGVYEQYF.

This clonotype was counted a single time. With a much larger clone just one base away, this may be a read error. The chain joins TRBV7-2 to TRBJ1-5; no clear D gene. In germline, CDR1 is SGHTA, CDR2 FQGNSA. The CDR3 totals 15 residues. Here the CDR3 reads CATSFDQTWQQPQHF. The CDR3 coding sequence is TGTGCCACCAGCTTCGACCAGACCTGGCAGCAGCCCCAGCATTTT.

V is TRBV7-9 and J is TRBJ1-2; D uncertain. Per the germline V gene, CDR1 is SEHNR and CDR2 is FQNEAQ (reference sequence). V was clipped by 5 bases and J by 6 bases, with 13 bases between them. The CDR3 loop spans 13 amino acids. CDR3 sequence: CASSPRYGHGYTF. CDR3 in DNA: TGTGCCAGCAGCCCGCGGTACGGACATGGCTACACCTTC.

The V and J genes are TRBV5-1 and TRBJ1-5, with D possibly matching TRBD1 (5 bases). Deletions cut 0 bases from V and 7 bases from J, with 14 bases between. This CDR3 region has 15 residues. CDR1 and CDR2 (germline): SGHRS, YFSETQ. The CDR3 region is CASSLGVTRGQPQHF. The CDR3 DNA sequence: TGCGCCAGCAGCTTGGGGGTGACCCGGGGGCAGCCCCAGCATTTT.

This clonotype was counted only a few times. The V gene is TRBV24-1, the J gene TRBJ2-1; D is possibly TRBD2 (6 bases). V shed 3 bases and J shed 1 base, with 15 bases lying between them. The CDR3 has 17 residues. Per germline, CDR1 KGHDR and CDR2 SFDVKD. The CDR3 DNA reads TGTGCCACCAGTGATCGGGAATCGGGACTTTCCTACAATGAGCAGTTCTTC. It is translated as CATSDRESGLSYNEQFF.

The chain employs TRBV29-1 and TRBJ2-1, with D tentatively TRBD2 (6 bases). With 8 bases removed from V and 5 bases from J, the gap between germline ends came to 13 bases. The length of the CDR3 is 12 residues. The germline V gene has CDR1 SQVTM and CDR2 ANQGSEA. This chain's CDR3 is CSLLAYNNEQFF. For the CDR3, the DNA is TGCAGCCTCCTAGCGTATAACAATGAGCAGTTCTTC.

This clonotype showed up many times. The chain is built from TRBV4-1 and TRBJ2-7; 8 nucleotides line up with TRBD1. The V gene end was trimmed by 1 base and the J gene end by 4 bases; junction bases not matched to a gene: 3. This CDR3 comprises 14 residues. Germline CDR1 reads MGHRA; CDR2 reads YSYEKL. The CDR3 DNA reads TGCGCCAGCAGCCAAGGGCAGGGGGCATACGAGCAGTACGTC. Amino acid sequence: CASSQGQGAYEQYV.

This clonotype was detected a few times. This chain uses TRBV29-1 with TRBJ2-4; D unclear. The germline CDR1 and CDR2 sequences are SQVTM and ANQGSEA. V lost 7 bases to trimming and J lost 6 bases, with 16 bases between them. This CDR3 region has 13 residues. The CDR3 sequence: CSAMWRGANIQYF. CDR3 DNA sequence: TGCAGCGCGATGTGGAGAGGAGCAAACATTCAGTACTTC. The whole variable domain, filled in from reference TRBV29-1 and TRBJ2-4, reads SAVISQKPSRDICQRGTSLTIQCQVDSQVTMMFWYRQQPGQSLTLIATANQGSEATYESGFVIDKFPISRPNLTFSTLTVSNMSPEDSSIYLCSAMWRGANIQYFGAGTRLSVL.

As for this clonotype: A read error may account for a junction end that differs from germline. The V and J genes are TRBV2 and TRBJ2-1, with 10 positions matching TRBD2. Germline loops: CDR1 SNHLY, CDR2 FYNNEI. The CDR3 extends over 19 amino acids. CDR3 loop: CAISSRQSSGRDAYNEQFF. The DNA of the CDR3 is TGTGCCATCAGTTCGCGTCAGTCTAGCGGGAGAGACGCCTACAATGAGCAGTTCTTC.

J is TRBJ2-1 and V is TRBV20-1, with 11 bases fitting TRBD2. This CDR3 spans 15 amino acids. The ends lost 2 bases at V and 5 bases at J; junction bases unmatched: 5. Per the germline V gene, CDR1 is DFQATT and CDR2 is SNEGSKA (reference sequence). The CDR3 loop is CSARKTSGANNEQFF. CDR3 DNA sequence: TGCAGTGCTAGAAAGACTAGCGGGGCGAACAATGAGCAGTTCTTC.

J is TRBJ1-2 and V is TRBV29-1, with D unresolved. This CDR3 comprises 12 residues. Trimming left V 4 bases short and J 6 bases short, with 12 bases between. Germline assignment: CDR1 SQVTM and CDR2 ANQGSEA. The CDR3 bases are TGCAGCGTTGCCAGCCTCCGGGATGGCTACACCTTC. It specifies CSVASLRDGYTF.

The V gene is TRBV12-3 or TRBV12-4, the J gene TRBJ2-3, with D uncertain. The CDR3 extends over 13 amino acids. Trimming removed 2 bases at V and 7 bases at J, with 10 bases between. The CDR3 DNA reads as TGTGCCAGCAGTTTACGTCATGAATATACGCAGTATTTT. Protein product: CASSLRHEYTQYF.

This clonotype has just a few counts. V gene TRBV9 combines with J gene TRBJ2-2; D is perhaps TRBD1 or TRBD2 (5 bases each). The CDR3 spans 18 residues. Per germline, CDR1 SGDLS and CDR2 YYNGEE. Between the trimmed V and J ends, which lost 1 base and 0 bases, there was a span of 16 bases. The CDR3 bases are TGTGCCAGCAGCGTATACGTGGGGAGACAGCCGAACACCGGGGAGCTGTTTTTT. This gives the protein CASSVYVGRQPNTGELFF. The whole variable domain, remainder taken from reference TRBV9 and TRBJ2-2, is DSGVTQTPKHLITATGQRVTLRCSPRSGDLSVYWYQQSLDQGLQFLIQYYNGEERAKGNILERFSAQQFPDLHSELNLSSLELGDSALYFCASSVYVGRQPNTGELFFGEGSRLTVL.

This clonotype was observed a few times. The rearrangement uses TRBV2 and TRBJ2-1, with no clear D. The ends were cut back, 4 bases at V and 6 bases at J, with 16 bases in the middle. Germline loops: CDR1 SNHLY, CDR2 FYNNEI. The CDR3 consists of 15 residues. For the CDR3, the DNA is TGTGCCAGCAGTGGAAGACCCACTCCGAGCAATGAGCAGTTCTTC. Residues: CASSGRPTPSNEQFF. The full variable domain, in which reference TRBV2 and TRBJ2-1 provide the parts outside the CDR3, is EPEVTQTPSHQVTQMGQEVILRCVPISNHLYFYWYRQILGQKVEFLVSFYNNEISEKSEIFDDQFSVERPDGSNFTLKIRSTKLEDSAMYFCASSGRPTPSNEQFFGPGTRLTVL.

A few counts support this clonotype. The chain links TRBV4-1 to TRBJ2-5; TRBD2 agrees at 10 bases. Germline values: CDR1 MGHRA, CDR2 YSYEKL. The CDR3 consists of 17 residues. With 0 bases clipped from V and 5 bases from J, the junction kept 9 bases outside the gene matches. CDR3 sequence reads: CASSQDGQRGGRETQYF. CDR3 DNA: TGCGCCAGCAGCCAAGATGGCCAGCGGGGGGGTCGGGAGACCCAGTACTTC.

The chain links TRBV9 to TRBJ2-7; the match to TRBD1 covers 8 bases. This CDR3 is built from 15 residues. Germline-derived CDR1 and CDR2 are SGDLS and YYNGEE. After removal of 4 bases from V and 4 bases from J, the junction contained 10 bases not matched to a gene. The DNA for the CDR3 is TGTGCCAGCAGCTATCAGGGGGCATGGACTTACGAGCAGTACTTC. The encoded protein is CASSYQGAWTYEQYF.

J is TRBJ2-2 and V is TRBV7-8; D gene ambiguous. Germline CDR1 and CDR2: SGHVS and FQNEAQ. Deletions cut 1 base from V and 4 bases from J, with 13 bases between. The CDR3 consists of 16 residues. The CDR3 protein is CASSLGTLQSTGELFF. As DNA, the CDR3 is TGTGCCAGCAGCTTAGGAACCCTGCAGAGCACCGGGGAGCTGTTTTTT.

This clonotype was observed a few times. This sequence joins TRBV4-3 and TRBJ1-1; D is unresolved. This CDR3 is 15 amino acids long. Trimming removed 0 bases from V and 1 base from J, with 9 bases in between. Germline values: CDR1 LGHNA, CDR2 YSLEER. This CDR3 is CASSQERVGNTEAFF. As DNA, the CDR3 is TGCGCCAGCAGCCAAGAGAGGGTTGGGAACACTGAAGCTTTCTTT.

A few counts support this clonotype. The chain recombines TRBV11-2 with TRBJ2-1; D could derive from TRBD1 or TRBD2 (6 bases each). V was cut by 5 bases and J by 2 bases, with 28 bases left in between. From germline, CDR1 is SGHAT and CDR2 FQNNGV. The CDR3 extends over 20 amino acids. In DNA form, the CDR3 reads TGTGCCAGCAGCCGACCTCGTGGGACATTAACGGGGAGGACCTACAATGAGCAGTTCTTC. Its translation: CASSRPRGTLTGRTYNEQFF.

This clonotype was detected ten times or more. The rearrangement joins TRBV28 to TRBJ1-1; D unresolved. The germline V gene has CDR1 MDHEN and CDR2 SYDVKM. V was pared by 8 bases and J by 4 bases, with 20 bases between. The CDR3 is 15 residues long. CDR3 DNA: TGTGCCAGCCTTCTTCTCCACGGGCGGAGCACTGAAGCTTTCTTT. Translated, it gives CASLLLHGRSTEAFF. The entire variable domain, with the rest obtained from reference TRBV28 and TRBJ1-1, is as follows: DVKVTQSSRYLVKRTGEKVFLECVQDMDHENMFWYRQDPGLGLRLIYFSYDVKMKEKGDIPEGYSVSREKKERFSLILESASTNQTSMYLCASLLLHGRSTEAFFGQGTRLTVV.

This sequence joins TRBV6-1 and TRBJ1-2; D not resolved. Germline assignment: CDR1 MNHNS and CDR2 SASEGT. The CDR3 spans 13 residues. V dropped 6 bases and J dropped 6 bases, with 14 bases sitting between them. This CDR3 is CASSSWERNGYTF. The CDR3, as DNA: TGTGCCAGCAGCTCATGGGAGCGGAATGGCTACACCTTC.

The chain combines TRBV20-1 with TRBJ2-2, with TRBD1 matching 11 bases. The CDR3 contains 18 residues. The V gene end was trimmed by 2 bases and the J gene end by 0 bases; junction bases not matched to a gene: 8. Looked up from germline, CDR1 is DFQATT and CDR2 is SNEGSKA (reference sequence). The CDR3: CSARPWDRGGTNTGELFF. In DNA, the CDR3 is TGCAGTGCTAGACCCTGGGACAGGGGGGGCACGAACACCGGGGAGCTGTTTTTT.

The genes are TRBV29-1 and TRBJ1-3; weak D call: TRBD1 (5 bases). The CDR3 is made up of 16 amino acids. Trimming took 7 bases from V and 0 from J, leaving 19 bases between them. Germline lookup yields CDR1 SQVTM and CDR2 ANQGSEA. CDR3 protein: CSAGGPLDYSGNTIYF. The CDR3 bases are TGCAGCGCCGGGGGACCCTTAGATTACTCTGGAAACACCATATATTTT.